This TCR beta chain was obtained from a study of CD8+CD57+ T cells in acquired aplastic anemia (dated by TCRdb to the late 2010s). The study in broad terms: A mean of about 3.2 ug of DNA, ranging from roughly 0.19 to 27.4 ug, was extracted from sorted CD4+ and CD8+ cells. Mean read counts for healthy donor samples were about 9.8 million for CD4+ cells and 11 million to 14 million for CD8+ cells.

Results and caveats for the whole study, not just this receptor: Fewer than 30 CD8+ CDR3 sequences were found in both patients and controls but appeared to be highly expressed in patients and within the immunodominant clones of the patients. Patients and healthy controls showed no significant difference in CD8+ Simpson's diversity (P=0.060).

The junction carries 14 bases between V and J, which are trimmed by 8 bases and 4 bases respectively. Looking up the germline V gene yields CDR1 SNHLY and CDR2 FYNNEI. The CDR3, cysteine through phenylalanine, is 13 amino acids long. CDR3 DNA only is kept here, 39 bases in frame from base 1. Genomic DNA was used as template for profiling of TCR beta VDJ combinations and CDR3 sequences. An Illumina HiSeq 2000 was used for TCR repertoire sequencing. The paper's processing steps were these. TRBV/TRBJ rearrangement plots, CDR3 size and DJ length profiles, and Simpson's diversity index were used to assess repertoires. The most abundant DNA sequence in the deep sequencing data was taken as the immunodominant clone. CDR3 amino acid sequences were screened for sharing across subjects and were compared with published repertoires and the VDJdb database. TCRdb took the public reads, trimmed them with fastp at Q25, ran MiXCR for clone calling and kept in-frame beta chains. Every distinct CDR3 protein forms one entry, paired with its most common genes and DNA. V and J calls and clone size were set by TCRdb, not the authors. This sample comprises some 150,000 distinct CDR3 sequences, around two fifths of them detected only once. The ten largest clones add up to 8% to 8.5% of the sample.

There are many counts of this clonotype. The specificity of this receptor is unknown. Base qualities are missing; no much larger clone stands one base away. TCR repertoires of sorted CD4+ and CD8+ blood T cells from severe aplastic anemia patients and healthy subjects were deep-sequenced in the study. Ficoll-Paque density gradient centrifugation was used to isolate peripheral blood mononuclear cells. CD4+ and CD8+ T cells were sorted by FACS or magnetic beads before DNA extraction. The chain is encoded by TRBV2 joined to TRBJ1-1, with a tentative D gene TRBD1 over 5 matching bases. The receptor was isolated from a human donor in good health, serving as a control. The sequenced material came from sorted CD4+, CD8+, or CD8+CD57+ T cells (not recorded which) from PBMCs. The sequenced DNA is TGTGCCAGCTCCCTTCGAGGGACCACTGAAGCTTTCTTT. Translated, this is CASSLRGTTEAFF.